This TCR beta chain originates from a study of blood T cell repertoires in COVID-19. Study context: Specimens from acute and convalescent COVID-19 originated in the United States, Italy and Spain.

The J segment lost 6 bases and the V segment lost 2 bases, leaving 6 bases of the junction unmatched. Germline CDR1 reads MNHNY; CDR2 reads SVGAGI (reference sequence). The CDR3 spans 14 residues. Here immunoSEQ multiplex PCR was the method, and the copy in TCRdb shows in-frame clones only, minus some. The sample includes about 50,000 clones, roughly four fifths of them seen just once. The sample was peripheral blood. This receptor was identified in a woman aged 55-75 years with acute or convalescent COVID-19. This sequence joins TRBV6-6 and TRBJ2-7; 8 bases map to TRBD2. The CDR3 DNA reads TGTGCCAGCAGTTACGCGCCGCGGGGGGTCGAGCAGTACTTC. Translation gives CASSYAPRGVEQYF.